This T cell receptor beta chain comes out of a study of blood T cell repertoires in COVID-19 (dated by TCRdb to about 2020). About the full investigation: Collaborator samples came from the United States, Italy and Spain and covered acute and convalescent phases of COVID-19. The sample metadata nearly always contained a de-identified subject ID, COVID-19 status, age in years and sex. Samples were obtained from the ongoing ImmuneRACE study (first 160 participants) and from 1,254 subjects provided by 6 global collaborators. The repertoires were made available in a free public database intended to serve as a resource for research on the immune response to SARS-CoV-2. The material from the prospective study consisted of cDNA or gDNA derived from T cells, B-cell-depleted T cells, or PBMCs. Where available, HLA class I and class II types were obtained from metadata supplied by the sample provider rather than from assay-based typing. The dataset comprised deeply sampled blood TCRbeta repertoires from subjects exposed to, actively infected with, or recovered from COVID-19. The full study reports these points: Clinical and demographic metadata were provided uncurated, with the amount varying by source and participant.

V ends up 3 bases short and J 0 bases short, with an unmatched junction base count of 9. Based on the germline V gene (reference sequence), the CDR1 and CDR2 sequences are MNHEY and SMNVEV. The CDR3 contains 17 residues, cysteine and phenylalanine counted. Only the CDR3 portion is preserved as DNA: 51 bases, with reading frame beginning at the first base. Participants in the prospective study were aged about 18 to 90 years, lived in some 24 United States geographic areas, and enrolled through a virtual design. To assign participants to cohorts, the prospective study relied on clinical history that participants themselves reported in a screening survey and a study questionnaire. Mobile phlebotomists in the prospective study collected whole blood, serum and a nasopharyngeal or oropharyngeal swab from every participant. Prospective study participants could optionally give additional blood draws and questionnaires over an approximately 2-month period. Prospective study blood samples were shipped either frozen or at room temperature before DNA extraction.

With respect to this clone: What this receptor recognizes is not known. Within one base of it there is no much larger clone, and no base qualities were kept.

The immunoSEQ Assay, a bias-controlled multiplex PCR, was used to amplify TCRbeta CDR3 regions from genomic DNA. As for the original processing: The number of nucleated cells in each sample was estimated from the amplification of reference gene primers within the assay. Sequence reads were collapsed and filtered to measure the absolute abundance of every unique TCRbeta CDR3 rearrangement. For each sample, productive Simpson clonality was calculated as the square root of Simpson's diversity index over productive rearrangements. TCRdb stores this immuneACCESS table with in-frame sequences only. Part of the clones is absent; in the studies checked, under half of the shortfall reflects unresolved V genes, and no reason is known for the rest. V, J and clone size reflect that table, while D and trimming were determined from the DNA. This sample lists 150,000 to 200,000 clones; 89% were detected once. The leading ten clones occupy under 3% of the sample.

The sequenced sample consisted of PBMCs or T cells enriched from blood (not recorded which). Recombination linked TRBV27 to TRBJ1-1; TRBD1 agrees with 8 junctional bases. This receptor was taken from a woman aged 40 to 50 with acute COVID-19. The DNA is as follows: TGTGCCAGCAGTTTTCGGCAGGGGGCTGGAGTGAACACTGAAGCTTTCTTT. Translated, it gives CASSFRQGAGVNTEAFF.